These 25 T cell receptor beta chains share one sample of origin, sequenced in a study of radiotherapy plus CTLA-4 blockade in lung cancer. Using immunoSEQ multiplex PCR, the repertoire was profiled, and TCRdb retains in-frame clones only, with some absent. This sample yields over 85,000 clones, of which 80% to 90% are seen a single time; under 5.5% belongs to the top ten. The source was peripheral blood, collected from a patient treated with radiotherapy plus ipilimumab. The receptors come from a human donor with non-small cell lung cancer that progressed on radiotherapy plus ipilimumab.

The chain links TRBV9 to TRBJ2-7; weak D call: TRBD1 (5 bases). With 0 bases removed from V and 6 bases from J, the gap between germline ends came to 19 bases. The CDR3 is 16 residues long. Germline CDR1 is SGDLS and CDR2 is YYNGEE. The CDR3 loop is CASSVGGAARVGEQYF. The DNA for the CDR3 is TGTGCCAGCAGCGTAGGTGGGGCGGCTAGGGTGGGCGAGCAGTACTTC.

The chain carries TRBV4-2 and TRBJ1-1, with 9 bases aligning to TRBD1. CDR1 is LGHNA and CDR2 is YNFKEQ in the germline V gene. This CDR3 is 18 amino acids long. Trimming cost V 2 bases and J 0 bases; bases outside gene matches: 10. Here the CDR3 DNA reads TGTGCCAGCAGCCAATTAACAGGGGGCACCGGCATGAACACTGAAGCTTTCTTT. Translation: CASSQLTGGTGMNTEAFF.

The rearrangement links TRBV18 to TRBJ2-5; D might be TRBD2 (6 bases). Germline CDR1 KGHSH, CDR2 LQKENI. V gave up 5 bases and J gave up 5 bases, with 15 bases separating them. The CDR3 sequence is 14 residues long. The CDR3 here is CASSDNGSWETQYF. The CDR3 region has the DNA TGTGCCAGCTCAGACAACGGGAGTTGGGAGACCCAGTACTTC.

The V call is TRBV4-1, the J call TRBJ2-7, with 7 positions matching TRBD2. Trimming at V came to 1 base and at J to 4 bases, leaving 7 bases not matched to a gene. CDR3 length: 15 amino acids. CDR1 MGHRA and CDR2 YSYEKL come from the germline V gene. Written as DNA, the CDR3 is TGCGCCAGCAGCCAAGCCCGGGAGGCAGGTTACGAGCAGTACTTC. Its protein is CASSQAREAGYEQYF.

V is TRBV19 and J is TRBJ2-1, with 7 nucleotides matching TRBD1. The CDR3 has 16 residues. V was pared by 6 bases and J by 0 bases, with 8 bases of the junction left unmatched. In germline, CDR1 is LNHDA, CDR2 SQIVND (reference sequence). In DNA form, the CDR3 reads TGTGCCAGTAGGGCGGCCTCAGGGGGCTCCTACAATGAGCAGTTCTTC. Its translation is CASRAASGGSYNEQFF.

This chain joins TRBV4-1 and TRBJ1-2, with a possible D match to TRBD1 (5 bases). The CDR3 is made up of 12 amino acids. Deletions cut 3 bases from V and 8 bases from J, with 10 bases between. Germline V gene data show CDR1 as MGHRA and CDR2 as YSYEKL. CDR3 residues: CASSHLTVGYTF. CDR3 DNA sequence: TGCGCCAGCAGCCATTTGACAGTCGGCTACACCTTC.

The chain recombines TRBV5-1 with TRBJ2-4; TRBD1 matches 7 bases. V shed 4 bases and J 8 bases; nucleotides not matched to a gene: 12. Germline CDR1 is SGHRS and CDR2 is YFSETQ. The CDR3 is made up of 15 amino acids. CDR3 in DNA: TGCGCCAGCAGCACCAACAGGGGCAAAGGGGACATTCAGTACTTC. Residues: CASSTNRGKGDIQYF.

For this clone: The germline gene is not matched at one end of the junction; a read error may be the cause. The chain recombines TRBV7-9 with TRBJ1-2; no reliable D call. CDR1 is SEHNR and CDR2 is FQNEAQ in the germline V gene (reference sequence). CDR3 length: 13 amino acids. CDR3 sequence reads: CASSLAAGDFGDF. The CDR3 DNA sequence: TGTGCCAGCAGCTTAGCCGCCGGGGATTTCGGAGACTTC.

The genes are TRBV11-2 and TRBJ2-7; 11 bases align to TRBD2. V lost 1 base and J lost 7; bases outside the gene matches: 12. CDR1 SGHAT and CDR2 FQNNGV come from the germline V gene. CDR3 length equals 17 residues. CDR3: CASSLAQLAGGKREQYF. As DNA, the CDR3 is TGTGCCAGCAGCTTAGCCCAATTAGCGGGAGGGAAGAGGGAGCAGTACTTC.

The chain recombines TRBV19 with TRBJ2-7; 7 bases map to TRBD1. J was trimmed by 7 bases and V by 0 bases; bases with no gene match: 9. Germline CDR1 and CDR2: LNHDA and SQIVND (reference sequence). This CDR3 has 15 amino acids. The CDR3 here is CASSIERTGMREQYF. The CDR3 DNA follows: TGTGCCAGTAGTATAGAAAGGACAGGCATGAGGGAGCAGTACTTC.

V and J are TRBV29-1 and TRBJ2-1, with D unresolved. This CDR3 is 14 amino acids long. V shed 8 bases and J shed 7 bases, with 21 bases lying between them. Germline V CDR1 and CDR2: SQVTM, ANQGSEA. In DNA form, the CDR3 reads TGCAGCCACTCCCACTTCTTAGGTGGTAATGAGCAGTTCTTC. It codes for CSHSHFLGGNEQFF.

This clone was picked up one time. V gene TRBV18 combines with J gene TRBJ2-2; 11 nucleotides line up with TRBD2. The CDR3 loop spans 16 amino acids. V dropped 5 bases and J dropped 5; count of bases not matched to a gene: 7. The V gene's germline CDR1 is KGHSH and CDR2 LQKENI. The CDR3 protein is CASSFGLAGPTGELFF. DNA for the CDR3: TGTGCCAGCTCATTCGGACTAGCGGGTCCTACCGGGGAGCTGTTTTTT.

CDR3 in amino acids: CAIRTGGVGTEAFF. The CDR3 region has the DNA TGTGCCATCAGGACAGGGGGCGTGGGCACTGAAGCTTTCTTT. The chain combines TRBV10-3 with TRBJ1-1, with 10 bases that match TRBD1. The CDR3 length is 14 residues. V lost 6 bases and J lost 4; bases outside the gene matches: 5. CDR1 and CDR2 (germline): ENHRY, SYGVKD.

V usage is TRBV7-9 and J usage is TRBJ1-3; no reliable D call. Looked up from germline, CDR1 is SEHNR and CDR2 is FQNEAQ (reference sequence). The V end was cut by 2 bases, the J end by 3 bases, with 17 bases between. The CDR3 totals 17 residues. CDR3 loop: CASSLSLGNRHGNTIYF. The CDR3 DNA reads TGTGCCAGCAGCTTATCCCTCGGCAACCGGCATGGAAACACCATATATTTT.

For this clone: Additional DNA sequences in this sample encode the identical CDR3. CDR3 sequence reads: CASSSTGNQPQHF. CDR3 nucleotide sequence: TGTGCCAGCAGCTCCACAGGGAATCAGCCCCAGCATTTT. The chain couples TRBV7-9 to TRBJ1-5, with D perhaps TRBD1 (6 bases). The germline gives CDR1 SEHNR, CDR2 FQNEAQ (reference sequence). The CDR3 contains 13 residues. Trimming left V 4 bases short and J 4 bases short, with 8 bases between.

The chain carries TRBV4-1 and TRBJ1-2, with D tentatively TRBD1 (5 bases). Trimming removed 1 base from V and 1 base from J, with 10 bases in between. The CDR3 has 15 residues. Germline assignment: CDR1 MGHRA and CDR2 YSYEKL. DNA of the CDR3: TGCGCCAGCAGCCAAGGTGCAGGGATTAACTATGGCTACACCTTC. It translates to CASSQGAGINYGYTF.

The chain has TRBV9 and TRBJ1-4, with D tentatively TRBD1 (6 bases). V gave up 0 bases and J gave up 4 bases, with 16 bases separating them. Germline CDR1 is SGDLS and CDR2 is YYNGEE. This CDR3 has 17 amino acids. The CDR3 region has the DNA TGTGCCAGCAGCGTAGGGTTGGGAGGGGGGCATAATGAAAAACTGTTTTTT. Amino acid sequence: CASSVGLGGGHNEKLFF.

The V call is TRBV7-2, the J call TRBJ2-1, with TRBD1 identical over 9 bases. The CDR3 is 16 residues long. Per germline, CDR1 SGHTA and CDR2 FQGNSA. V trimming: 5 bases; J trimming: 4 bases; junction bases outside the gene matches: 9. Here the CDR3 reads CASSQPRDREYNEQFF. The DNA for the CDR3 is TGTGCCAGCAGCCAACCCCGGGACAGGGAATACAATGAGCAGTTCTTC.

The V gene is TRBV7-3, the J gene TRBJ1-1, with 7 bases fitting TRBD1. Looked up from germline, CDR1 is SGHTA and CDR2 is FQGTGA. J lost 5 bases, V lost 3 bases, and 9 bases had no gene match. This CDR3 region has 15 residues. The CDR3 DNA follows: TGTGCCAGCAGCTTTGGACAGGAAGGAGAGACTGAAGCTTTCTTT. Amino acids: CASSFGQEGETEAFF.

This chain links TRBV4-1 with TRBJ2-7; 7 positions agree with TRBD2. Germline V lookup: CDR1 MGHRA, CDR2 YSYEKL. The V segment lost 2 bases and the J segment 1 base; nucleotides outside the gene matches: 2. The CDR3 totals 14 residues. CDR3 protein: CASSQTGGSYEQYF. For the CDR3, the DNA is TGCGCCAGCAGCCAAACCGGGGGGTCCTACGAGCAGTACTTC.

The rearrangement uses TRBV9 and TRBJ2-5; D is unresolved. The CDR3 loop spans 13 amino acids. Germline CDR1 SGDLS, CDR2 YYNGEE. Deletions cut 0 bases from V and 4 bases from J, with 7 bases between. CDR3 sequence (DNA): TGTGCCAGCAGCGTAGACAGTTCAGAGACCCAGTACTTC. Protein product: CASSVDSSETQYF.

The V and J genes are TRBV15 and TRBJ2-7, with 10 bases identical to TRBD2. Germline V lookup: CDR1 LNHNV, CDR2 YYDKDF (reference sequence). This CDR3 spans 15 amino acids. The V and J ends lost 1 base and 5 bases, in that order; junction bases with no gene match: 5. As DNA, the CDR3 is TGTGCCACCAGCAGAGTTTCTAGCGGGGGAAACGAGCAGTACTTC. Amino acids: CATSRVSSGGNEQYF.

The chain recombines TRBV23-1 with TRBJ1-2; 7 bases align to TRBD1. TRBV23-1 is given ORF status, its function remaining uncertain. Trimming at V came to 4 bases and at J to 6 bases, leaving 11 bases not matched to a gene. The CDR3 extends over 15 amino acids. This chain's CDR3 is CASSLQGESGDGYTF. The CDR3 DNA sequence: TGCGCCAGCAGTCTTCAGGGGGAAAGCGGCGATGGCTACACCTTC.

This chain connects TRBV29-1 to TRBJ1-1, with D uncertain. Trimming shortened V by 4 bases and J by 1 base, and 4 bases separated the two germline ends. Germline V CDR1 and CDR2: SQVTM, ANQGSEA. The CDR3 has 11 residues. CDR3 DNA: TGCAGCGTTGTAAGGAACACTGAAGCTTTCTTT. Translating gives CSVVRNTEAFF.

The chain combines TRBV5-1 with TRBJ2-5, with D maybe TRBD1 (5 bases). This CDR3 is 13 amino acids long. Trimming left V 4 bases short and J 2 bases short, with 9 bases between. CDR1 SGHRS and CDR2 YFSETQ come from the germline V gene. CDR3 nucleotides: TGCGCCAGCAGCAAGACAGAACAAGAGACCCAGTACTTC. Translating gives CASSKTEQETQYF.